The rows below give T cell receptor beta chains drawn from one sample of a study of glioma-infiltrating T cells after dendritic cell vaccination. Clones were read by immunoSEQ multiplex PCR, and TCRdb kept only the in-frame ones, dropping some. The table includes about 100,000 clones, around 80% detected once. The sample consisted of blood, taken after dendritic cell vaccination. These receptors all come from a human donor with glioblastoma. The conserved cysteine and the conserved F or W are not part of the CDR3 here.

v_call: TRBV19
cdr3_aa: ASSRGGRGYT

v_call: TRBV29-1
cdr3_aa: SVTDSNDTGELF

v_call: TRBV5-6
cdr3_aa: ASSLAGLAGDEQF

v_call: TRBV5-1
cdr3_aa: ASSLVAGDTGELF

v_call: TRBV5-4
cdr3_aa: ASSLVGLANYGYT

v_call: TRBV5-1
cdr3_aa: ASSRAGQGTDTQY

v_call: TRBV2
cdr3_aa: ASSLQGARGYT

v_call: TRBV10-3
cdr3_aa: AISELGGGLAGDEQY

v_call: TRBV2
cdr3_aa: ASGRDRLFSTDTQY

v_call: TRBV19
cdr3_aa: ASSMNRETQY

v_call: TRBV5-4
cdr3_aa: ASSSFSGGPPLDDTQY

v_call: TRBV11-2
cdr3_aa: ASSFALAGTVEQY

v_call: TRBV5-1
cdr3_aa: ASSLEGQGLSTGELF

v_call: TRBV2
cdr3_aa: ASSDPAGNSNQPQH

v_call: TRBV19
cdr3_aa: ASSIDPAGVLFYNEQF

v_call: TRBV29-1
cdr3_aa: SVAPYNEQF